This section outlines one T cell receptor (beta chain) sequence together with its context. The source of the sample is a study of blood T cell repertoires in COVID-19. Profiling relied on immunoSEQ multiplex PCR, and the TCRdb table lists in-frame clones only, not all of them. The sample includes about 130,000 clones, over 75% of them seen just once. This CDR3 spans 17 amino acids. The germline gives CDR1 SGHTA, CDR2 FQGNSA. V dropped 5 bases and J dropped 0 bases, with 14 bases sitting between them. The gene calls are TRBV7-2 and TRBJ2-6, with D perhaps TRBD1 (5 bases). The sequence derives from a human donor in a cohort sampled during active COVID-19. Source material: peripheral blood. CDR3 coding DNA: TGTGCCAGCAGCCCCTTCAAGGGGCTCTCTGGGGCCAACGTCCTGACTTTC. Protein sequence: CASSPFKGLSGANVLTF.